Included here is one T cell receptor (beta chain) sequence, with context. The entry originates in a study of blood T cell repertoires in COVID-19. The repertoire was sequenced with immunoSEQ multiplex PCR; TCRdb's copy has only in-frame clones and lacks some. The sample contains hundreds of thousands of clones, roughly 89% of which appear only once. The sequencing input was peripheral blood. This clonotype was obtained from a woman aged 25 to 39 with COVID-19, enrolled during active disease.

CDR3 DNA: TGTGCCAGCAGTGATACTGGACAGAGTAATCAGCCCCAGCATTTT. Translating gives CASSDTGQSNQPQHF. This chain uses TRBV25-1 with TRBJ1-5, with a weak D call TRBD1 (6 bases). V gave up 3 bases and J gave up 4 bases, with 13 bases separating them. Germline lookup yields CDR1 MGHDK and CDR2 SYGVNS. The CDR3 covers 15 residues. The full variable domain, its missing parts supplied by reference TRBV25-1 and TRBJ1-5, is EADIYQTPRYLVIGTGKKITLECSQTMGHDKMYWYQQDPGMELHLIHYSYGVNSTEKGDLSSESTVSRIRTEHFPLTLESARPSHTSQYLCASSDTGQSNQPQHFGDGTRLSIL.